What follows are 24 T cell receptor beta chains derived from one specimen sequenced in a study of T cells in Graves' hyperthyroidism and ophthalmopathy. Amplified regions were TCR beta CDR3 sequences from RNA transcripts. Researchers ran a first-round RT-PCR on the TCR CDR3 using the HTBI primer set. TCRdb independently ran MiXCR on the multiplex PCR reads; one entry per CDR3 protein. The sample lists about 550,000 distinct CDR3 sequences, around 21% seen once, with 26% in the top ten. The sample comprised blood. These receptors were obtained from a young man with Graves' hyperthyroidism.

This clonotype was found many times. This chain links TRBV2 with TRBJ2-7, with TRBD2 matching over 7 bases. The junction had 8 bases not matched to a gene; V was cut back by 7 bases and J by 5 bases. This CDR3 region has 13 residues. Germline V gives CDR1 SNHLY, CDR2 FYNNEI. The CDR3 reads CASIGTTTHEQYF. The CDR3 region has the DNA TGTGCCAGCATCGGGACTACTACCCACGAGCAGTACTTC.

In this sample, this clonotype turned up many times. The chain carries TRBV12-3 or TRBV12-4 and TRBJ2-6; maybe TRBD2 (5 bases). The CDR3 runs to 14 residues. V dropped 11 bases and J dropped 1 base, with 12 bases sitting between them. This CDR3 reads CAGPGVSGANVLTF. The CDR3 coding sequence is TGTGCCGGCCCCGGGGTTTCTGGGGCCAACGTCCTGACTTTC.

This clonotype came up many times. This could be a read error, since a much larger clone is one nucleotide away. The chain carries TRBV6-1 and TRBJ1-1, with no clear D. The V gene's germline CDR1 is MNHNS and CDR2 SASEGT. The CDR3 spans 12 residues. CDR3 residues: CATQRGLGEASF. CDR3 sequence (DNA): TGTGCCACCCAGCGAGGGCTCGGTGAAGCTTCCTTT.

This clonotype was detected a few times. The chain links TRBV4-1 to TRBJ2-7; 10 positions agree with TRBD2. Germline assignment: CDR1 MGHRA and CDR2 YSYEKL. Trimming took 1 base from V and 4 from J; bases not matched to a gene: 4. The CDR3 has 15 residues. CDR3 residues: CASSQGLAGGYEQYF. The DNA for the CDR3 is TGCGCCAGCAGCCAAGGATTAGCGGGGGGATACGAGCAGTACTTC.

This clonotype was counted many times. The chain uses TRBV20-1 and TRBJ2-7; possible D gene TRBD2, 5 bases. The CDR3 consists of 15 residues. V lost 3 bases, J lost 6 bases, and 21 bases lay in between. Looked up from germline, CDR1 is DFQATT and CDR2 is SNEGSKA (reference sequence). Here the CDR3 reads CSASGQRTPAFEQYF. The CDR3 DNA sequence: TGCAGTGCTAGTGGCCAGCGGACCCCGGCGTTCGAGCAGTACTTC.

This clonotype was detected ten times or more. This chain links TRBV12-3 or TRBV12-4 with TRBJ1-5; D uncertain. This CDR3 spans 17 amino acids. The V end was cut by 3 bases, the J end by 0 bases, with 15 bases between. CDR3: CASSFLSTRLSNQPQHF. DNA for the CDR3: TGTGCCAGCAGTTTTCTTAGTACTCGCCTTAGCAATCAGCCCCAGCATTTT.

This clonotype has at least ten counts. The J gene is TRBJ1-4, the V gene TRBV11-2; D gene unclear. Germline-derived CDR1 and CDR2 are SGHAT and FQNNGV. This CDR3 has 12 residues. V shed 3 bases and J shed 6 bases, with 5 bases lying between them. The CDR3 nucleotides read TGTGCCAGCAGCTTTCGCCATGAAAAACTGTTTTTT. It encodes CASSFRHEKLFF.

This clonotype was seen at least ten times. The genes are TRBV30 and TRBJ2-7; TRBD1 aligns across 7 bases. Germline values: CDR1 GTSNPN, CDR2 SVGIG (reference sequence). The CDR3 covers 11 residues. J gave up 4 bases and V 5 bases, and 2 bases lay outside the gene matches. CDR3 protein: CAWETGYEQYF. The DNA of the CDR3 is TGTGCCTGGGAGACAGGGTACGAGCAGTACTTC.

This clonotype was detected a few times. The V call is TRBV19, the J call TRBJ1-1; D ambiguous. Deletions cut 5 bases from V and 6 bases from J, with 13 bases between. The CDR3 has 13 amino acids. From germline, CDR1 is LNHDA and CDR2 SQIVND (reference sequence). The CDR3 here is CASSPHSVAEAFF. The CDR3 DNA follows: TGTGCCAGTAGTCCCCACAGTGTCGCTGAAGCTTTCTTT.

This clonotype was observed a handful of times. The genes are TRBV28 and TRBJ2-3, with D possibly being TRBD2 (7 bases). The CDR3 loop spans 19 amino acids. Germline CDR1 MDHEN, CDR2 SYDVKM. V lost 4 bases and J lost 2, with 25 bases in between. Here the CDR3 reads CASSSGGRGGILATDTQYF. CDR3 bases: TGTGCCAGCAGTTCCGGGGGGCGAGGCGGGATTTTGGCCACAGATACGCAGTATTTT.

The chain couples TRBV11-2 to TRBJ2-7; the match to TRBD2 covers 9 bases. Germline assignment: CDR1 SGHAT and CDR2 FQNNGV. Trimming cost V 5 bases and J 5 bases; bases outside gene matches: 13. The CDR3 is made up of 16 amino acids. Here the CDR3 DNA reads TGTGCCAGCAGCCTAACTCTAGCGGGGCTCGGGAACGAGCAGTACTTC. The encoded protein is CASSLTLAGLGNEQYF.

This chain links TRBV2 with TRBJ2-2, with D possibly being TRBD2 (6 bases). Germline CDR1 reads SNHLY; CDR2 reads FYNNEI. Trimming stripped 6 bases from V and 4 bases from J, with 15 bases between. This CDR3 is 15 amino acids long. CDR3 sequence reads: CASRERAGTTGELFF. CDR3 sequence (DNA): TGTGCCAGCAGGGAAAGGGCGGGGACCACCGGGGAGCTGTTTTTT.

V usage is TRBV6-5 and J usage is TRBJ2-7; D remains unclear. The CDR3 consists of 14 residues. Trimming took off 2 bases at V and 1 base at J, with 9 bases between the two ends. The germline V gene encodes CDR1 MNHEY and CDR2 SVGAGI. CDR3 protein: CASSYGISSYEQYF. The CDR3 DNA reads as TGTGCCAGCAGTTACGGCATCAGTTCCTACGAGCAGTACTTC.

The V and J genes are TRBV2 and TRBJ2-7; perhaps TRBD2 as D (6 bases). Trimming left V 11 bases short and J 6 bases short, with 14 bases between. The CDR3 covers 11 residues. Germline CDR1 reads SNHLY; CDR2 reads FYNNEI. The CDR3 region has the DNA TGTGCCTCAACCGGGACTTTCGAGCAGTACTTC. Encoded protein: CASTGTFEQYF.

The chain couples TRBV4-2 to TRBJ2-6; D not resolved. Trimming removed 7 bases from V and 0 bases from J, with 16 bases in between. This CDR3 region has 17 residues. Germline V lookup: CDR1 LGHNA, CDR2 YNFKEQ. The CDR3 nucleotides read TGTGCCAGCACCCGGAGTTCATCCTTCTCTGGGGCCAACGTCCTGACTTTC. It yields the protein CASTRSSSFSGANVLTF.

This clonotype was observed many times. The V gene is TRBV5-1, the J gene TRBJ1-2, with D unresolved. V lost 1 base, J lost 5 bases, and 15 bases lay in between. From germline, CDR1 is SGHRS and CDR2 YFSETQ. The length of the CDR3 is 15 residues. The CDR3 DNA sequence: TGCGCCAGCAGCTTGACGTCTGACTATCTTTATGGCTACACCTTC. Amino acids: CASSLTSDYLYGYTF.

This clonotype was observed a few times. The chain is built from TRBV27 and TRBJ1-2; no clear D gene. The V gene's germline CDR1 is MNHEY and CDR2 SMNVEV (reference sequence). The CDR3 loop spans 14 amino acids. Trimming shortened V by 8 bases and J by 4 bases, and 17 bases separated the two germline ends. This CDR3 reads CASSPSGESYGYTF. The CDR3 DNA reads as TGTGCCAGCTCACCCTCCGGGGAAAGCTATGGCTACACCTTC.

This clonotype was seen ten or more times. V gene TRBV7-9 combines with J gene TRBJ1-1; no firm D call. Trimming stripped 2 bases from V and 0 bases from J, with 10 bases between. Germline V gene data show CDR1 as SEHNR and CDR2 as FQNEAQ (reference sequence). There are 15 residues in the CDR3. CDR3 nucleotides: TGTGCCAGCAGCTTACCCGTCGGGGTGAACACTGAAGCTTTCTTT. This codes for CASSLPVGVNTEAFF.

This chain joins TRBV2 and TRBJ1-1, with D uncertain. Germline V gene sequence: CDR1 SNHLY, CDR2 FYNNEI. The CDR3 consists of 17 residues. V was shortened by 0 bases and J by 0 bases, with 14 bases between the two germline ends. CDR3 DNA: TGTGCCAGCAGTGAAGCAGGAATAGGTAGGATGAACACTGAAGCTTTCTTT. This encodes CASSEAGIGRMNTEAFF.

The chain uses TRBV6-1 and TRBJ2-3; tentatively, D is TRBD1 (5 bases). Trimming removed 6 bases at V and 1 base at J, with 8 bases between. This CDR3 region has 13 residues. The germline V gene encodes CDR1 MNHNS and CDR2 SASEGT. CDR3 protein: CASRDTGTDTQYF. The CDR3 DNA is TGTGCCAGCAGGGACACCGGCACAGATACGCAGTATTTT.

J is TRBJ1-5 and V is TRBV6-2 or TRBV6-3; D is ambiguous. Germline CDR1 reads MNHEY; CDR2 reads SVGEGT. The CDR3 length is 15 residues. Trimming cost V 6 bases and J 0 bases, with 12 bases left between them. CDR3 in DNA: TGTGCCAGCAGGGCAGCCAAGGCTAGCAATCAGCCCCAGCATTTT. Protein product: CASRAAKASNQPQHF.

Here the CDR3 DNA reads TGTGCCAGCAGACAAAACAGGGATGAAGCTTTCTTT. This sequence encodes CASRQNRDEAFF. The rearrangement joins TRBV28 to TRBJ1-1; weak D call: TRBD1 (6 bases). This CDR3 spans 12 amino acids. Between the trimmed V and J ends, which lost 6 bases and 7 bases, there was a span of 12 bases. Per the germline V gene, CDR1 is MDHEN and CDR2 is SYDVKM. The full variable domain, completed using reference TRBV28 and TRBJ1-1, is DVKVTQSSRYLVKRTGEKVFLECVQDMDHENMFWYRQDPGLGLRLIYFSYDVKMKEKGDIPEGYSVSREKKERFSLILESASTNQTSMYLCASRQNRDEAFFGQGTRLTVV.

Ten or more counts support this clonotype. This chain connects TRBV19 to TRBJ1-5, with 7 bases identical to TRBD1. The CDR3 has 16 residues. Germline V CDR1 and CDR2: LNHDA, SQIVND (reference sequence). Trimming at V came to 4 bases and at J to 1 base, leaving 7 bases not matched to a gene. For the CDR3, the DNA is TGTGCCAGTAGTAGAACCGGGACAGTAAGCAATCAGCCCCAGCATTTT. This translates into CASSRTGTVSNQPQHF.

The V gene is TRBV30, the J gene TRBJ2-4; the D gene is possibly TRBD1 (5 bases). The V end lost 3 bases, the J end lost 5 bases, and 11 bases lay between the germline ends. CDR1 GTSNPN and CDR2 SVGIG come from the germline V gene (reference sequence). The CDR3 covers 13 residues. CDR3 sequence reads: CAWSHTRENIQYF. CDR3 bases: TGTGCCTGGAGCCATACCAGGGAAAACATTCAGTACTTC.